The T cell receptor (beta chain) under discussion was sequenced for a study of CD8 T cells in Susac syndrome. The CD8+ and CD4+ T cells were isolated magnetically using a negative isolation approach, whereas the TEMRA cells were enriched by FACS. RNA amounts of roughly 0.45 to 1 ug underwent reverse transcription with random hexamers. Via MiXCR, TCRdb re-called the immunoSEQ multiplex PCR reads, giving one row per CDR3 protein. This table holds about 160,000 distinct CDR3 sequences, 80% to 95% found once. Trimming removed 10 bases at V and 1 base at J, with 17 bases between. The CDR3 spans 14 residues. The germline gives CDR1 SEHNR, CDR2 FQNEAQ (reference sequence).

The V gene is TRBV7-9, the J gene TRBJ2-7; D possibly uses TRBD1 or TRBD2 (5 bases each). This sequence was found in a human donor in good health. The specimen was CD4+ T cells from PBMCs. CDR3 protein: CANHPQGVSYEQYF. The CDR3 DNA sequence: TGTGCCAATCATCCTCAGGGAGTTTCCTACGAGCAGTACTTC.